The source of this T cell receptor (beta chain) is a study of siplizumab effects on memory and regulatory T cells. TCRdb keeps only in-frame clones here, not all; method: immunoSEQ multiplex PCR. Counted here are about 120,000 clones, roughly 93% occurring once; the ten biggest clones make up under 0.2%. The germline V gene encodes CDR1 SNHLY and CDR2 FYNNEI. J gave up 1 base and V 6 bases, and 23 bases lay outside the gene matches. The CDR3 is 20 amino acids. The chain uses TRBV2 and TRBJ2-5; 7 bases are a match to TRBD2. This sequence was found in a human donor in good health. The sequencing sample was made of non-Treg CD4+ T cells sorted from blood. This chain's CDR3 is CASSSGGGSASPFTQETQYF. The CDR3 DNA reads TGTGCCAGCAGCTCGGGGGGTGGATCAGCTTCTCCATTTACCCAAGAGACCCAGTACTTC.